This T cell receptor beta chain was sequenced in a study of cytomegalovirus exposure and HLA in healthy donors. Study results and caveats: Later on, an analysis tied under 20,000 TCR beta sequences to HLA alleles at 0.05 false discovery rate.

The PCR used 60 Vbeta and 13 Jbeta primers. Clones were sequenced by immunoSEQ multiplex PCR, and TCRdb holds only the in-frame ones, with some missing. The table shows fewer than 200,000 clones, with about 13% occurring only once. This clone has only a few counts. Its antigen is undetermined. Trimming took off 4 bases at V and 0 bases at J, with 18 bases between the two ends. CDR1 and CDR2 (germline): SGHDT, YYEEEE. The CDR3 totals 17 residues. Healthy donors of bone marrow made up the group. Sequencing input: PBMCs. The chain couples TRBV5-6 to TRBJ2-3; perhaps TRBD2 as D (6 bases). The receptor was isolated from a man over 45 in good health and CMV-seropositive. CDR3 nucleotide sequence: TGTGCCAGCAGCCGCCCCGGGGGATCCTCTAGCACAGATACGCAGTATTTT. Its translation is CASSRPGGSSSTDTQYF.